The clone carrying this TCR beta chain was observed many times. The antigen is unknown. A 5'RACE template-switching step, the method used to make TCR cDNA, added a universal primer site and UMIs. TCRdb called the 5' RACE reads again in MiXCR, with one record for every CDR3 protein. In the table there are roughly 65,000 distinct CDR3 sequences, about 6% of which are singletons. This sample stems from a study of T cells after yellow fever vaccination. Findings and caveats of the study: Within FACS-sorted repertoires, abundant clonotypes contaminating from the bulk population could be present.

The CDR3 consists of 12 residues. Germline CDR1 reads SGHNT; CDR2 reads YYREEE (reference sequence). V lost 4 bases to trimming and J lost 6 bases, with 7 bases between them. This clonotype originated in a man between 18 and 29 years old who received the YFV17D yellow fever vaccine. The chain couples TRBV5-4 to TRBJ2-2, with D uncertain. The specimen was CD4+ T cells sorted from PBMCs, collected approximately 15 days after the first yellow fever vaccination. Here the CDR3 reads CASSVPAGELFF. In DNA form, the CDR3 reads TGTGCCAGCAGCGTACCAGCCGGGGAGCTGTTTTTT.